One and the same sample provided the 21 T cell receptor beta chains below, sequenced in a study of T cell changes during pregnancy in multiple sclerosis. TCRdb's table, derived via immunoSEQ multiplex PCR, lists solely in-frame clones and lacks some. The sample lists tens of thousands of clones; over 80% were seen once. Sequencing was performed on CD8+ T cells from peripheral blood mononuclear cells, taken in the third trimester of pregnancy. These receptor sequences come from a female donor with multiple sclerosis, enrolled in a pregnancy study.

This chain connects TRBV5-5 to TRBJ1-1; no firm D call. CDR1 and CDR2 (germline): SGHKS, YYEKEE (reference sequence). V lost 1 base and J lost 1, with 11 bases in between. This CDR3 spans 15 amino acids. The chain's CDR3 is CASSLFLGENTEAFF. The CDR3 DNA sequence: TGTGCCAGCAGCTTGTTCCTGGGAGAGAACACTGAAGCTTTCTTT.

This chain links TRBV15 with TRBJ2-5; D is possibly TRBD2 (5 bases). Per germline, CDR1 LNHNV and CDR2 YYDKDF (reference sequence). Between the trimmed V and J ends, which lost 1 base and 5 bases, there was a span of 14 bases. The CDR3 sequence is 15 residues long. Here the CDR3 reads CATSRVGLPGETQYF. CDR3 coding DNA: TGTGCCACCAGCAGAGTCGGGCTTCCGGGGGAGACCCAGTACTTC.

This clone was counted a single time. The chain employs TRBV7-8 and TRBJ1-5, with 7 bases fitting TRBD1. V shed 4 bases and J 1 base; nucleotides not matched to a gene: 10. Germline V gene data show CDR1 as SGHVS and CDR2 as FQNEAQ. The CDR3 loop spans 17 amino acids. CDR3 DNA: TGTGCCAGCAGCTCGCACCCGAGACAGGGCAGCAATCAGCCCCAGCATTTT. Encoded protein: CASSSHPRQGSNQPQHF.

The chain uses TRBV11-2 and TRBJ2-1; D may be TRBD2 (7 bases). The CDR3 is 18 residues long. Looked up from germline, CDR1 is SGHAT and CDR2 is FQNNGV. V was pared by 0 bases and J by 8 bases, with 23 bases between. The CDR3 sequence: CASSLEGGPQLLIDEQFF. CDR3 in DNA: TGTGCCAGCAGCTTAGAGGGGGGGCCCCAACTTCTTATCGATGAGCAGTTCTTC.

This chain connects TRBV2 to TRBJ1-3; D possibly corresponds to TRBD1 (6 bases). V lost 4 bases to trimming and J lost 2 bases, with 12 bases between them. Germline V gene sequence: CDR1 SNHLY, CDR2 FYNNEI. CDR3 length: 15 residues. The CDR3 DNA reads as TGTGCCAGCAGTGGACCACAGGGACCTGGAAACACCATATATTTT. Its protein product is CASSGPQGPGNTIYF.

The CDR3 sequence: CASSIVDSGGIEQFF. CDR3 coding DNA: TGTGCCAGTAGTATAGTCGATTCGGGGGGAATTGAGCAGTTCTTC. The rearrangement links TRBV19 to TRBJ2-1, with TRBD2 matching over 7 bases. There are 15 residues in the CDR3. CDR1 and CDR2 from the germline V gene are LNHDA and SQIVND (reference sequence). Losses at the gene ends were 1 base for V and 9 bases for J; bases not matched to a gene: 9.

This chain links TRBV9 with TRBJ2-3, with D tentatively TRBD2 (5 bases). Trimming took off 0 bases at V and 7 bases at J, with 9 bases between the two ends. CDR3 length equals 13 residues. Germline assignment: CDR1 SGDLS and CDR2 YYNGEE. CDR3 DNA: TGTGCCAGCAGCGTAGGGGGAGACAATACGCAGTATTTT. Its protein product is CASSVGGDNTQYF.

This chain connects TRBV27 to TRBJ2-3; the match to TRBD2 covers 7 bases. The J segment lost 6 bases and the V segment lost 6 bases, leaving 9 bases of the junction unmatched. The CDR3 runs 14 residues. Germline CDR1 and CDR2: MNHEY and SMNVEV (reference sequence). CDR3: CASRIAGPGDTQYF. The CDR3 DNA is TGTGCCAGCAGGATAGCGGGTCCGGGGGATACGCAGTATTTT.

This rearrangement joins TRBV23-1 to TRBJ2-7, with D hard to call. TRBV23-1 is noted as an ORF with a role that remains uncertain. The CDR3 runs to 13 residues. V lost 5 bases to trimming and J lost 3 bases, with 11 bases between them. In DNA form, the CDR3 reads TGCGCCAGCAGTGCACCTAGTCGCTACGAGCAGTACTTC. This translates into CASSAPSRYEQYF.

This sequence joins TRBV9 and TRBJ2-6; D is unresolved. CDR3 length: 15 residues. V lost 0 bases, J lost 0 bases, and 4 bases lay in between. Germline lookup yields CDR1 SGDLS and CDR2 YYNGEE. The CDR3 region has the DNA TGTGCCAGCAGCGTAGCCTCCTCTGGGGCCAACGTCCTGACTTTC. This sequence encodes CASSVASSGANVLTF.

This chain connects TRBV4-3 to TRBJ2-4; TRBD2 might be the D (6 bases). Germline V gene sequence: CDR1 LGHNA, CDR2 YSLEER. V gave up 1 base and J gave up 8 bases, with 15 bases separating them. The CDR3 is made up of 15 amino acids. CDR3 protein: CASSQGGLGGYIQYF. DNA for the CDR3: TGCGCCAGCAGCCAAGGGGGCCTAGGAGGGTACATTCAGTACTTC.

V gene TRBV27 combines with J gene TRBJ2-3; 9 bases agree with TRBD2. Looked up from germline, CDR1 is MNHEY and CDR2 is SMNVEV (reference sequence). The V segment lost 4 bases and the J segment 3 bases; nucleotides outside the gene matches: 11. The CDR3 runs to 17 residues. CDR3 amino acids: CASSSWVAGEYTDTQYF. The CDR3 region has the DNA TGTGCCAGCAGTTCCTGGGTAGCGGGAGAGTATACAGATACGCAGTATTTT.

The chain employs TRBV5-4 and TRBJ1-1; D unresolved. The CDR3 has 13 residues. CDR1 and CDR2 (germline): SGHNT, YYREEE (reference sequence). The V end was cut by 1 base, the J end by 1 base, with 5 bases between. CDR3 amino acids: CASSLKQNTEAFF. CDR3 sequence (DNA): TGTGCCAGCAGCTTGAAGCAGAACACTGAAGCTTTCTTT.

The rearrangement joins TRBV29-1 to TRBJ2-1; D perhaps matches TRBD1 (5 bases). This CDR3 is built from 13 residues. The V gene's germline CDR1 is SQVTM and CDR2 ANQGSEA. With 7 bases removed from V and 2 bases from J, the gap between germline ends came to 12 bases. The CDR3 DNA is TGCAGCGGGAAGGGGCAACCCTACAATGAGCAGTTCTTC. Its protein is CSGKGQPYNEQFF.

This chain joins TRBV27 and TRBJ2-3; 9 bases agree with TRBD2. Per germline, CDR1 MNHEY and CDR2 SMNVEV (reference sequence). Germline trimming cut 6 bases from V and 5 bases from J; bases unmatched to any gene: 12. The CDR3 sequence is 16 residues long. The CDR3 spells CASSPEVAGVKDTQYF. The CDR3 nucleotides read TGTGCCAGCAGCCCCGAGGTAGCGGGAGTAAAAGATACGCAGTATTTT.

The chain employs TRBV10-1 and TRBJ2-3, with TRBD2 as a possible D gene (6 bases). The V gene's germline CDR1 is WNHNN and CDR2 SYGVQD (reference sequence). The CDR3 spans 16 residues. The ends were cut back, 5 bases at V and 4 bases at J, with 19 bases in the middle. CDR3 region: CASSSGAVSFADTQYF. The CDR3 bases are TGCGCCAGCAGTTCGGGAGCGGTTTCGTTCGCAGATACGCAGTATTTT.

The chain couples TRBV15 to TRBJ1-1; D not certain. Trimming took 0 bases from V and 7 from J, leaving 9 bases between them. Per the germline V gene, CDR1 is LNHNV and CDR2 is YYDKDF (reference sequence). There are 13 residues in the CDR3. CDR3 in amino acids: CATSRDRSSEAFF. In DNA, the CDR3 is TGTGCCACCAGCAGAGATAGGTCTAGTGAAGCTTTCTTT.

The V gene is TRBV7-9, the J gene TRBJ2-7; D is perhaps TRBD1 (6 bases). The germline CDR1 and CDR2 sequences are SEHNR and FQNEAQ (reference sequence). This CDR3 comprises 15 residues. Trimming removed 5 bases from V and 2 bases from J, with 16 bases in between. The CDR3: CASSLDVTGAYEQYF. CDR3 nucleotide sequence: TGTGCCAGCAGCCTAGATGTGACAGGAGCCTACGAGCAGTACTTC. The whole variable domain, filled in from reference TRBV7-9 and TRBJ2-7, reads DTGVSQNPRHKITKRGQNVTFRCDPISEHNRLYWYRQTLGQGPEFLTYFQNEAQLEKSRLLSDRFSAERPKGSFSTLEIQRTEQGDSAMYLCASSLDVTGAYEQYFGPGTRLTVT.

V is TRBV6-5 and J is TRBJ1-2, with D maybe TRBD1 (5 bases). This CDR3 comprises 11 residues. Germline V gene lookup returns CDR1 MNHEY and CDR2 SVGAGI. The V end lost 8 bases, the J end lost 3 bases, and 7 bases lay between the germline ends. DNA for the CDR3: TGTGCCAGCGGACAAGACTATGGCTACACCTTC. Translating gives CASGQDYGYTF.

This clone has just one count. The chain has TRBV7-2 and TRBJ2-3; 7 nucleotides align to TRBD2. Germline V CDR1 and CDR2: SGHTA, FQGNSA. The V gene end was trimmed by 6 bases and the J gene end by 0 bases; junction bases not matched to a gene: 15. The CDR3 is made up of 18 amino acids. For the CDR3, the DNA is TGTGCCAGCAGTTTCCCGGGAGGCGGCGGGGAGAGCACAGATACGCAGTATTTT. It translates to CASSFPGGGGESTDTQYF.

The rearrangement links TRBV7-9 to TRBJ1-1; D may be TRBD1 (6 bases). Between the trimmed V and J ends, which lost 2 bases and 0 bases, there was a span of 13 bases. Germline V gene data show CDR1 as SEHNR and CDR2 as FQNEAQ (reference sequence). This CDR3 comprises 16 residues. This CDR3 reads CASSLWIRDMNTEAFF. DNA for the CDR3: TGTGCCAGCAGCTTATGGATTAGGGACATGAACACTGAAGCTTTCTTT.